Included here is one T cell receptor beta chain sequence, with context. This specimen belongs to a study of blood T cell repertoires in COVID-19. Turning to the study itself: There were acute and convalescent COVID-19 samples, and they came from the United States, Italy and Spain. Sample material is recorded as cDNA or gDNA derived from T cells, B-cell-depleted T cells, or PBMCs.

Between the trimmed V and J ends, which lost 2 bases and 7 bases, there was a span of 11 bases. Germline-derived CDR1 and CDR2 are MNHEY and SMNVEV (reference sequence). The CDR3 loop spans 13 amino acids. Original processing notes: Using reference gene primer amplification, nucleated cell counts were estimated. Sequencing used immunoSEQ multiplex PCR; TCRdb keeps in-frame clones, though not all of them. The V and J calls and clone size are taken from that table; D and trimming were inferred from the DNA. The table has around 270,000 clones, 85% to 90% seen once. The receptor was derived from a man aged 40-49 years with acute or convalescent COVID-19. The sequencing input was peripheral blood. The chain recombines TRBV27 with TRBJ1-2; D ambiguous. CDR3 protein: CASSLRVSGGYTF. CDR3 sequence (DNA): TGTGCCAGCAGTTTACGTGTTTCAGGTGGCTACACCTTC.